This T cell receptor (beta chain) was obtained from a study of technical replicates of blood from a handful of donors. Germline V gene data show CDR1 as SGDLS and CDR2 as YYNGEE. CDR3 length equals 15 residues. The germline V and J ends were trimmed by 1 base and 3 bases, with 14 bases remaining between them. Measured with immunoSEQ multiplex PCR; TCRdb has only the in-frame clones, and not every one. The data contain approximately 44,000 clones, around 96% of them singletons. Sequenced sample: T cells isolated from PBMCs. The TCR comes from a human donor in good health. This chain joins TRBV9 and TRBJ2-7; D is perhaps TRBD2 (5 bases). CDR3 in DNA: TGTGCCAGCAGCGTAAGTTCTAGCCTGGGCTACGAGCAGTACTTC. The encoded protein is CASSVSSSLGYEQYF.